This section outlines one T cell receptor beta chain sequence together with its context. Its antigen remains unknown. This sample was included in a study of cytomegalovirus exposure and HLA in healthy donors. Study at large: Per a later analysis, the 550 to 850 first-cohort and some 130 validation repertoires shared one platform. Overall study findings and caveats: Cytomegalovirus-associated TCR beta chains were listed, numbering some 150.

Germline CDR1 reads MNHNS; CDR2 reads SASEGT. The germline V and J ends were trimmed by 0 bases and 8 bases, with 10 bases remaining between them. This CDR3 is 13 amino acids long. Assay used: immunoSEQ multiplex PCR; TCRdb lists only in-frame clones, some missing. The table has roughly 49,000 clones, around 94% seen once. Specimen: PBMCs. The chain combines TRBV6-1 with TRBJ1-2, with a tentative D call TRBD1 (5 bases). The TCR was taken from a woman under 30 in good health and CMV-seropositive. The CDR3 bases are TGTGCCAGCAGTGAAGCGGGGGGGGAGGGCTACACCTTC. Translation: CASSEAGGEGYTF.